The 9 T cell receptor beta chains reported below all come from one sample, sequenced in a study of blood T cells in healthy people across ages. A second roughly 6 to 11 cycle PCR used barcoded and J-beta primers. TCRdb independently ran MiXCR on the 5' RACE reads; one entry per CDR3 protein. This table holds about 1.1 million distinct CDR3 sequences, roughly two fifths found once. Sequencing was carried out using blood. Receptor source: a man younger than 30 in good health.

CDR3: CASKDWGPDPPLHF. The CDR3 DNA reads TGTGCCAGTAAGGACTGGGGGCCGGATCCACCCCTCCACTTT. The V gene is TRBV19, the J gene TRBJ1-6; D may be TRBD1 (6 bases). V dropped 7 bases and J dropped 11 bases, with 18 bases sitting between them. CDR1 LNHDA and CDR2 SQIVND come from the germline V gene (reference sequence). The CDR3 is 14 amino acids.

The chain recombines TRBV20-1 with TRBJ1-1; D gene unclear. The germline V gene has CDR1 DFQATT and CDR2 SNEGSKA (reference sequence). There are 13 residues in the CDR3. Trimming stripped 6 bases from V and 3 bases from J, with 14 bases between. In DNA form, the CDR3 reads TGCAGTGCAAAGAGGGAGAGAGACACTGAAGCTTTCTTT. Translation: CSAKRERDTEAFF.

This clonotype was found many times. The chain links TRBV7-2 to TRBJ2-1; a possible D gene is TRBD2 (5 bases). The CDR3 runs 13 residues. Germline CDR1 SGHTA, CDR2 FQGNSA. The V gene lost 4 bases and the J gene lost 8 bases, with 12 bases spanning the gap. The CDR3 loop reads CASSSTTKDEQFF. As DNA, the CDR3 is TGTGCCAGCAGCTCGACTACGAAAGATGAGCAGTTCTTC. The variable domain in full, with the rest retrieved from reference TRBV7-2 and TRBJ2-1, is GAGVSQSPSNKVTEKGKDVELRCDPISGHTALYWYRQSLGQGLEFLIYFQGNSAPDKSGLPSDRFSAERTGGSVSTLTIQRTQQEDSAVYLCASSSTTKDEQFFGPGTRLTVL.

This clonotype was detected a few times. This chain uses TRBV4-3 with TRBJ1-1; D not certain. Germline V lookup: CDR1 LGHNA, CDR2 YSLEER. The CDR3 is 15 residues long. V was trimmed by 1 base and J by 5 bases, leaving 14 bases between them. CDR3 protein: CASSQALGFPTEAFF. Here the CDR3 DNA reads TGCGCCAGCAGCCAAGCTTTAGGTTTTCCGACTGAAGCTTTCTTT.

On this clonotype itself: Lacking the conserved final phenylalanine or tryptophan, this CDR3 likely reflects a read error. This sequence joins TRBV12-3 or TRBV12-4 and TRBJ1-2; no definite D call. V lost 3 bases and J lost 4, with 9 bases in between. The CDR3 length is 13 residues. The CDR3 protein is CASSLTTTYGYTY. The DNA of the CDR3 is TGTGCCAGCAGTTTGACGACGACCTATGGCTACACCTAC.

This sequence joins TRBV5-6 and TRBJ2-7; 11 positions agree with TRBD2. V was clipped by 4 bases and J by 7 bases; unmatched bases: 10. The CDR3 spans 15 residues. Germline CDR1 reads SGHDT; CDR2 reads YYEEEE. The DNA of the CDR3 is TGTGCCAGCAGCGACGGGACTAGCGGACGCAATGAGCAGTACTTC. Translation gives CASSDGTSGRNEQYF.

CDR3 region: CASSYRETVSTDTQYF. In DNA form, the CDR3 reads TGTGCCAGCAGTTACCGGGAGACCGTCAGCACAGATACGCAGTATTTT. The chain recombines TRBV6-2 or TRBV6-3 with TRBJ2-3; perhaps TRBD2 as D (6 bases). The CDR3 is 16 amino acids. V was pared by 2 bases and J by 0 bases, with 12 bases between. The germline V gene encodes CDR1 MNHEY and CDR2 SVGEGT.

This clonotype has just a few counts. The chain is built from TRBV7-2 and TRBJ2-1; TRBD2 matches 9 bases. J gave up 6 bases and V 3 bases, and 6 bases lay outside the gene matches. CDR1 is SGHTA and CDR2 is FQGNSA in the germline V gene. The CDR3 covers 15 residues. In DNA, the CDR3 is TGTGCCAGCAGCTTTTCTCTAGCGGGGCGCAATGAGCAGTTCTTC. Its protein is CASSFSLAGRNEQFF.

The chain carries TRBV27 and TRBJ2-5; 10 bases match TRBD2. The CDR3 runs 15 residues. Trimming at V came to 2 bases and at J to 11 bases, leaving 11 bases not matched to a gene. CDR1 MNHEY and CDR2 SMNVEV come from the germline V gene (reference sequence). The CDR3 nucleotides are TGTGCCAGCAGTTTAAAGCGGGGGGGCGGCAATGAGCAGTACTTC. Translating gives CASSLKRGGGNEQYF.